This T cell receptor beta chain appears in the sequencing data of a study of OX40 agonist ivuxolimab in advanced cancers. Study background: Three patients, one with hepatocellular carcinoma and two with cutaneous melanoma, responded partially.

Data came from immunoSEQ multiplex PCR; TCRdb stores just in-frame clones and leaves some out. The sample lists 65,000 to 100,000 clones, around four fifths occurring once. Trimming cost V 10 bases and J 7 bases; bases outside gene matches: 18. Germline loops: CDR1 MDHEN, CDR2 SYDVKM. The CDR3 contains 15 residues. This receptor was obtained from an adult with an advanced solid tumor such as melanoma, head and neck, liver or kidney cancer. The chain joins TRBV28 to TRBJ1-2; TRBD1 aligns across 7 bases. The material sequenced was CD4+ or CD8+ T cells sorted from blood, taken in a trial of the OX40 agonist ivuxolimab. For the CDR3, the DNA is TGTGCCATCCAAACACAACAACAGGGGACGGGTGGCTACACCTTC. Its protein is CAIQTQQQGTGGYTF.